This T cell receptor (beta chain) was profiled in a study of blood T cell repertoires in COVID-19. About the study: Specimens from acute and convalescent COVID-19 originated in the United States, Italy and Spain.

Seattle cases were enrolled at active infection and followed longitudinally. This clone has only a few counts. CDR3 size: 15 residues. V shed 4 bases and J shed 4 bases, with 17 bases lying between them. Germline CDR1 is GTSNPN and CDR2 is SVGIG (reference sequence). Some clones are missing from TCRdb's copy, which holds only in-frame ones; the method was immunoSEQ multiplex PCR. The table lists around 300,000 clones, approximately 89% of them singletons, with approximately 2.1% in the top ten. Sequenced: peripheral blood. This clonotype was obtained from a woman in her 30s with COVID-19, enrolled during active disease. V is TRBV30 and J is TRBJ1-5; D not certain. The CDR3 loop is CAWNPPGGGNQPQHF. The CDR3 nucleotides are TGTGCCTGGAACCCCCCTGGTGGAGGGAATCAGCCCCAGCATTTT.